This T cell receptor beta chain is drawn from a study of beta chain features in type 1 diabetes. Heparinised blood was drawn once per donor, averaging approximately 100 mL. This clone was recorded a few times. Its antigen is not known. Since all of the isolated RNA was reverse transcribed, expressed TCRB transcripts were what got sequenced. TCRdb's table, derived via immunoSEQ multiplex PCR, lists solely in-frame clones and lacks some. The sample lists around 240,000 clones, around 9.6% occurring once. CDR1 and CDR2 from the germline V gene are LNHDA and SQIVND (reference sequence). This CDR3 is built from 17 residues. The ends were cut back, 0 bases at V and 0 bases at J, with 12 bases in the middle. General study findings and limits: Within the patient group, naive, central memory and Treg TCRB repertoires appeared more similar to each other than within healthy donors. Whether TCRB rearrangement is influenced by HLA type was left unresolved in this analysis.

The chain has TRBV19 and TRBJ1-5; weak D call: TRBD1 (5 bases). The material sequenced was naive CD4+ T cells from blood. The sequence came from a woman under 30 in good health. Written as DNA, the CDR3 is TGTGCCAGTAGTATAGATCGCGCAGGGAATAGCAATCAGCCCCAGCATTTT. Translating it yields CASSIDRAGNSNQPQHF.